These 12 T cell receptor beta chains originate from one sample sequenced in a study of cytomegalovirus exposure and HLA in healthy donors. TCRdb keeps only in-frame clones here, not all; method: immunoSEQ multiplex PCR. Of roughly 60,000 clones detected, roughly 90% appear once; the ten largest clones hold about 2.2%. Input material: PBMCs. The source is a woman under 40 in good health and CMV-seronegative.

V usage is TRBV4-2 and J usage is TRBJ2-1, with D perhaps TRBD2 (6 bases). V lost 9 bases and J 6 bases, leaving 12 bases between the germline ends. This CDR3 comprises 12 residues. The germline V gene has CDR1 LGHNA and CDR2 YNFKEQ. The CDR3 region has the DNA TGTGCCAGTGACCCCGGGGGCAATGAGCAGTTCTTC. Its translation: CASDPGGNEQFF.

This clone was seen more than once but under ten times. The chain recombines TRBV7-3 with TRBJ2-7; D might be TRBD1 (5 bases). Trimming removed 4 bases from V and 7 bases from J, with 11 bases in between. The CDR3 covers 12 residues. CDR1 is SGHTA, CDR2 FQGTGA, per germline. CDR3 protein: CASSSGSQEQYF. The DNA for the CDR3 is TGTGCCAGCAGCTCAGGGTCTCAAGAGCAGTACTTC.

The V gene is TRBV18, the J gene TRBJ1-3, with 11 bases matching TRBD1. The V gene end was trimmed by 4 bases and the J gene end by 2 bases; junction bases not matched to a gene: 4. There are 16 residues in the CDR3. Germline values: CDR1 KGHSH, CDR2 LQKENI. CDR3 region: CASSQDRGLTGNTIYF. The CDR3 DNA follows: TGTGCCAGCTCACAGGACAGGGGGCTTACTGGAAACACCATATATTTT. The full variable domain, rest sourced from reference TRBV18 and TRBJ1-3, is NAGVMQNPRHLVRRRGQEARLRCSPMKGHSHVYWYRQLPEEGLKFMVYLQKENIIDESGMPKERFSAEFPKEGPSILRIQQVVRGDSAAYFCASSQDRGLTGNTIYFGEGSWLTVV.

The rearrangement uses TRBV14 and TRBJ2-1; possible D gene TRBD2, 6 bases. Germline V gene lookup returns CDR1 SGHDN and CDR2 FVKESK. Between the trimmed V and J ends, which lost 4 bases and 4 bases, there was a span of 11 bases. The CDR3 spans 14 residues. The CDR3: CASSRGGTYNEQFF. The CDR3 coding sequence is TGTGCCAGCAGCCGCGGAGGGACTTACAATGAGCAGTTCTTC.

The chain employs TRBV5-6 and TRBJ2-2; TRBD2 aligns across 12 bases. V lost 4 bases to trimming and J lost 4 bases; unmatched junction nucleotides: 8. The length of the CDR3 is 17 residues. Germline V gene lookup returns CDR1 SGHDT and CDR2 YYEEEE. Here the CDR3 DNA reads TGTGCCAGCAGCCTCTACCTAGCGGGAGGGCCCACCGGGGAGCTGTTTTTT. It yields the protein CASSLYLAGGPTGELFF.

The rearrangement links TRBV30 to TRBJ2-1; 8 positions match TRBD2. With 2 bases clipped from V and 3 bases from J, the junction kept 12 bases outside the gene matches. The CDR3 has 17 residues. CDR1 GTSNPN and CDR2 SVGIG come from the germline V gene (reference sequence). The CDR3 reads CAWSNPSSGRLYNEQFF. DNA of the CDR3: TGTGCCTGGAGTAACCCGTCTAGCGGGCGACTCTACAATGAGCAGTTCTTC.

The chain employs TRBV4-2 and TRBJ2-7; possible D gene TRBD1, 6 bases. This CDR3 comprises 15 residues. The V gene lost 1 base and the J gene lost 3 bases, with 13 bases spanning the gap. The germline V gene has CDR1 LGHNA and CDR2 YNFKEQ. This CDR3 reads CASSQALTGNYEQYF. DNA for the CDR3: TGTGCCAGCAGCCAAGCCCTAACAGGGAACTACGAGCAGTACTTC.

The rearrangement links TRBV7-3 to TRBJ1-3; tentative D call: TRBD1 (5 bases). Trimming took 5 bases from V and 2 from J, leaving 10 bases between them. Germline loops: CDR1 SGHTA, CDR2 FQGTGA. CDR3 length equals 14 residues. The CDR3 bases are TGTGCCAGCAGCCGCAGGGAAGCTGGAAACACCATATATTTT. Its protein product is CASSRREAGNTIYF.

Concerning this clone: Other nucleotide sequences in the sample specify the same CDR3. This chain links TRBV27 with TRBJ2-7, with TRBD1 matching over 9 bases. The CDR3 loop spans 14 amino acids. V shed 4 bases and J 4 bases; nucleotides not matched to a gene: 5. Germline V lookup: CDR1 MNHEY, CDR2 SMNVEV (reference sequence). The DNA of the CDR3 is TGTGCCAGCAGTTCCGGGACAGGGCGGTACGAGCAGTACTTC. Translated, it gives CASSSGTGRYEQYF.

This clone was observed a single time. The gene calls are TRBV7-9 and TRBJ2-2; 8 bases fit TRBD1. This CDR3 is built from 16 residues. V dropped 5 bases and J dropped 0; count of bases not matched to a gene: 5. From germline, CDR1 is SEHNR and CDR2 FQNEAQ (reference sequence). CDR3 DNA sequence: TGTGCCAGCAGCGCGAGGGACAGGCCGAACACCGGGGAGCTGTTTTTT. Amino acid sequence: CASSARDRPNTGELFF.

Only one count was recorded for this clone. The chain recombines TRBV4-3 with TRBJ1-1, with unresolved D. The germline gives CDR1 LGHNA, CDR2 YSLEER. Trimming cost V 3 bases and J 3 bases, with 8 bases left between them. The CDR3 totals 13 residues. In DNA, the CDR3 is TGCGCCAGCAGCCATCGACGGGACACTGAAGCTTTCTTT. Translated, it gives CASSHRRDTEAFF.

V gene TRBV2 combines with J gene TRBJ1-5; no clear D gene. CDR1 and CDR2 from the germline V gene are SNHLY and FYNNEI. This CDR3 is 17 amino acids long. V was cut by 0 bases and J by 3 bases, with 15 bases left in between. For the CDR3, the DNA is TGTGCCAGCAGTGAAGCATTTGGAGGTGGTATCAATCAGCCCCAGCATTTT. It encodes CASSEAFGGGINQPQHF. Supplemented by reference TRBV2 and TRBJ1-5, the full variable domain reads EPEVTQTPSHQVTQMGQEVILRCVPISNHLYFYWYRQILGQKVEFLVSFYNNEISEKSEIFDDQFSVERPDGSNFTLKIRSTKLEDSAMYFCASSEAFGGGINQPQHFGDGTRLSIL.